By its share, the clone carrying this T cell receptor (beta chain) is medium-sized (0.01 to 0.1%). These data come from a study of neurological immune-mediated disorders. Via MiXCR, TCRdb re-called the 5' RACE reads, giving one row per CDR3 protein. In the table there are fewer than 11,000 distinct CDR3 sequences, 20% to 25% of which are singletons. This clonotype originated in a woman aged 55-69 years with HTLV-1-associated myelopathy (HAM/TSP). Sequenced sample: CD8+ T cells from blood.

CDR3 DNA sequence: TGCGCCAGCAGCTTGTCTCGGACACGTCTCGCGGGCTACACCTTC. Its protein product is CASSLSRTRLAGYTF. V is TRBV5-1 and J is TRBJ1-2, with D maybe TRBD1 (5 bases). Germline V gene data show CDR1 as SGHRS and CDR2 as YFSETQ. The CDR3 loop spans 15 amino acids. V lost 1 base to trimming and J lost 8 bases, with 18 bases between them.